This TCR beta chain was identified in a study of cytomegalovirus exposure and HLA in healthy donors. Details on this clone: Its target is unknown.

The CDR3 covers 15 residues. Looked up from germline, CDR1 is KGHSH and CDR2 is LQKENI. Trimming removed 5 bases from V and 0 bases from J, with 10 bases in between. General study results and limits: The study labeled roughly 160 TCR beta chains cytomegalovirus-associated. TCR clusters originating in the first cohort tended to co-occur in the approximately 130 validation repertoires, according to a later analysis.

TCRdb's copy holds only in-frame clones and misses some; the assay was immunoSEQ multiplex PCR. The sample contains 100,000 to 130,000 clones, under 85% of which appear only once. The sequence was obtained from a young woman in good health and CMV-seronegative. J is TRBJ1-4 and V is TRBV18; D perhaps matches TRBD1 (5 bases). Sequencing was carried out using PBMCs. The CDR3 nucleotides read TGTGCCAGCTCAGCTGGGGCTACAACTAATGAAAAACTGTTTTTT. Protein sequence: CASSAGATTNEKLFF.